Presented here are 31 T cell receptor beta chains from one specimen sequenced in a study of T cells in Graves' hyperthyroidism and ophthalmopathy. TCR beta CDR3 regions were amplified from RNA. A first-round RT-PCR of the TCR CDR3 used the HTBI primer set. TCRdb independently ran MiXCR on the multiplex PCR reads; one entry per CDR3 protein. The sample has 300,000 to 350,000 distinct CDR3 sequences, under 25% seen once. Source material: blood. The receptors shown here come from a woman aged 45-59 years with Graves' hyperthyroidism.

This clonotype has a count of ten or more. The chain employs TRBV28 and TRBJ2-1; 14 bases fit TRBD2. The V gene end was trimmed by 4 bases and the J gene end by 8 bases; junction bases not matched to a gene: 4. The CDR3 spans 15 residues. The germline CDR1 and CDR2 sequences are MDHEN and SYDVKM. The CDR3 DNA sequence: TGTGCCAGCAGTTCCGGGACTAGCGGGAGAGATGAGCAGTTCTTC. This translates into CASSSGTSGRDEQFF.

This clonotype has ten or more counts. J is TRBJ2-5 and V is TRBV6-1, with TRBD1 matching 7 bases. With V trimmed by 5 bases and J by 5 bases, 8 bases remained unmatched. The germline gives CDR1 MNHNS, CDR2 SASEGT. CDR3 size: 14 residues. The CDR3 is CASSSTGEKETQYF. CDR3 nucleotide sequence: TGTGCCAGCAGTTCTACAGGGGAGAAGGAGACCCAGTACTTC.

The chain uses TRBV7-9 and TRBJ1-2; D gene ambiguous. The germline gives CDR1 SEHNR, CDR2 FQNEAQ (reference sequence). V lost 5 bases to trimming and J lost 7 bases, with 14 bases between them. The CDR3 runs to 13 residues. The CDR3 loop reads CASSLTRGAGYTF. The CDR3 DNA reads as TGTGCCAGCAGCCTAACGCGGGGTGCTGGCTACACCTTC.

This clonotype has just a few counts. The CDR3 protein is CATSRATFPNQPQHF. The CDR3 DNA reads as TGTGCCACCAGCAGAGCGACTTTTCCTAATCAGCCCCAGCATTTT. The chain uses TRBV15 and TRBJ1-5; D not certain. The ends were cut back, 1 base at V and 4 bases at J, with 11 bases in the middle. The CDR3 length is 15 residues. The germline V gene encodes CDR1 LNHNV and CDR2 YYDKDF (reference sequence).

There are a few counts of this clonotype. The V gene is TRBV7-3, the J gene TRBJ2-5; D perhaps matches TRBD1 (5 bases). This CDR3 has 14 amino acids. Germline V gene data show CDR1 as SGHTA and CDR2 as FQGTGA. V lost 0 bases and J 7 bases, leaving 12 bases between the germline ends. The CDR3 sequence: CASSLTSGSPTQYF. The CDR3 DNA follows: TGTGCCAGCAGCTTAACGTCAGGGTCCCCGACCCAGTACTTC.

Ten or more counts support this clonotype. The chain combines TRBV12-5 with TRBJ1-1, with D unresolved. Germline lookup yields CDR1 LGHNT and CDR2 FRNRAP. The ends were cut back, 0 bases at V and 1 base at J, with 21 bases in the middle. The CDR3 spans 19 residues. The CDR3 protein is CASGLVISRFGRGNTEAFF. CDR3 nucleotides: TGTGCTAGTGGTTTGGTGATTTCTAGGTTTGGCAGAGGGAACACTGAAGCTTTCTTT.

The rearrangement uses TRBV6-1 and TRBJ2-2; 8 positions match TRBD2. Germline V lookup: CDR1 MNHNS, CDR2 SASEGT. Losses at the gene ends were 6 bases for V and 4 bases for J; bases not matched to a gene: 7. This CDR3 comprises 15 residues. The CDR3: CASSERELGTGELFF. The CDR3 coding sequence is TGTGCCAGCAGCGAGCGGGAGTTGGGCACCGGGGAGCTGTTTTTT.

J is TRBJ2-6 and V is TRBV12-3 or TRBV12-4; D remains ambiguous. V lost 3 bases, J lost 1 base, and 7 bases lay in between. The CDR3 totals 15 residues. The CDR3 loop reads CASSFSVSGANVLTF. CDR3 DNA sequence: TGTGCCAGCAGTTTCTCAGTTTCTGGGGCCAACGTCCTGACTTTC.

This clonotype was detected ten times or more. The chain couples TRBV28 to TRBJ1-5, with D uncertain. From germline, CDR1 is MDHEN and CDR2 SYDVKM. The CDR3 extends over 15 amino acids. V gave up 4 bases and J gave up 0 bases, with 10 bases separating them. CDR3 bases: TGTGCCAGCAGTTCCACTGAATATAGCAATCAGCCCCAGCATTTT. Protein: CASSSTEYSNQPQHF.

This clonotype was detected ten times or more. The gene calls are TRBV30 and TRBJ1-5; D is ambiguous. The germline V and J ends were trimmed by 4 bases and 0 bases, with 7 bases remaining between them. This CDR3 has 13 amino acids. In germline, CDR1 is GTSNPN, CDR2 SVGIG (reference sequence). This CDR3 is CAWNENSNQPQHF. CDR3 sequence (DNA): TGTGCCTGGAACGAAAATAGCAATCAGCCCCAGCATTTT.

This clonotype was counted at least ten times. CDR3 nucleotide sequence: TGTGCCAGCTCTCTTGGACAGGGGAACGACTATGGCTACACCTTC. Protein: CASSLGQGNDYGYTF. The chain employs TRBV18 and TRBJ1-2, with TRBD1 matching over 9 bases. This CDR3 is 15 amino acids long. Germline CDR1 is KGHSH and CDR2 is LQKENI. V dropped 6 bases and J dropped 3; count of bases not matched to a gene: 8.

This clonotype was recorded many times. The V and J genes are TRBV28 and TRBJ2-7, with 7 nucleotides matching TRBD1. The germline V gene encodes CDR1 MDHEN and CDR2 SYDVKM. The CDR3 spans 16 residues. V lost 2 bases to trimming and J lost 6 bases; unmatched junction nucleotides: 13. The CDR3 sequence: CASSLPSTGRTVEQYF. Here the CDR3 DNA reads TGTGCCAGCAGTTTACCATCGACAGGGCGGACGGTCGAGCAGTACTTC. Looking up the rest from reference TRBV28 and TRBJ2-7 gives the full variable domain: DVKVTQSSRYLVKRTGEKVFLECVQDMDHENMFWYRQDPGLGLRLIYFSYDVKMKEKGDIPEGYSVSREKKERFSLILESASTNQTSMYLCASSLPSTGRTVEQYFGPGTRLTVT.

This clonotype appeared many times. At one end the junction does not follow the germline gene, possibly because of a read error. V usage is TRBV2 and J usage is TRBJ2-2; no reliable D call. CDR3 size: 14 residues. CDR1 is SNHLY and CDR2 is FYNNEI in the germline V gene. In DNA, the CDR3 is TGTGCCAGCAGAGAAGGGCGTGACACCGGGGAGCTGTTTTTT. It encodes CASREGRDTGELFF.

This clonotype came up a few times. The rearrangement joins TRBV5-1 to TRBJ1-4; 9 bases agree with TRBD1. The CDR3 covers 14 residues. Germline CDR1 is SGHRS and CDR2 is YFSETQ. After removal of 4 bases from V and 8 bases from J, the junction contained 6 bases not matched to a gene. The CDR3 nucleotides are TGCGCCAGCAGCCGCACAGGGGGCTGGGAAAAACTGTTTTTT. As protein: CASSRTGGWEKLFF.

Worth noting for this clonotype: One base away lies a much larger clone, so this may be a sequencing read error. The chain links TRBV2 to TRBJ2-1; TRBD2 is a possible D gene (5 bases). CDR1 and CDR2 (germline): SNHLY, FYNNEI. There are 12 residues in the CDR3. CDR3 nucleotides: TGTGCCAGAGGAGGCCCGCGCAATGAGCGGTTCTTC. It encodes CARGGPRNERFF. The variable domain in full, completed from reference TRBV2 and TRBJ2-1, reads EPEVTQTPSHQVTQMGQEVILRCVPISNHLYFYWYRQILGQKVEFLVSFYNNEISEKSEIFDDQFSVERPDGSNFTLKIRSTKLEDSAMYFCARGGPRNERFFGPGTRLTVL.

This clonotype was recorded a few times. V gene TRBV4-1 combines with J gene TRBJ1-4; D call uncertain. The ends were cut back, 2 bases at V and 4 bases at J, with 5 bases in the middle. Germline loops: CDR1 MGHRA, CDR2 YSYEKL. This CDR3 spans 13 amino acids. CDR3 coding DNA: TGCGCCAGCAGCCAACTGGTTAATGAAAAACTGTTTTTT. Amino acids: CASSQLVNEKLFF.

A few counts support this clonotype. The rearrangement joins TRBV7-2 to TRBJ2-2, with D possibly matching TRBD2 (7 bases). The V and J ends lost 2 bases and 5 bases respectively, with 12 bases between them. Germline V lookup: CDR1 SGHTA, CDR2 FQGNSA. The CDR3 totals 15 residues. The CDR3: CASSLRGGGTGELFF. The CDR3 coding sequence is TGTGCCAGCAGCTTAAGGGGGGGGGGGACCGGGGAGCTGTTTTTT.

Many counts were recorded for this clonotype. The V call is TRBV20-1, the J call TRBJ1-5; TRBD1 agrees at 7 bases. This CDR3 spans 15 amino acids. CDR1 is DFQATT and CDR2 is SNEGSKA in the germline V gene (reference sequence). Trimming cost V 3 bases and J 3 bases; bases outside gene matches: 8. Here the CDR3 reads CSASAGTDLNQPQHF. The DNA for the CDR3 is TGCAGTGCTAGTGCTGGGACAGACCTCAATCAGCCCCAGCATTTT.

This clonotype has more than one count but fewer than ten. The rearrangement uses TRBV5-1 and TRBJ2-1; the match to TRBD2 covers 7 bases. Per germline, CDR1 SGHRS and CDR2 YFSETQ. The CDR3 length is 14 residues. J was trimmed by 7 bases and V by 6 bases; bases with no gene match: 10. The CDR3 reads CASNAEGLVNEQFF. CDR3 DNA sequence: TGCGCCAGCAATGCTGAAGGACTAGTTAATGAGCAGTTCTTC.

This clonotype has at least ten counts. This chain uses TRBV30 with TRBJ2-3, with a tentative D call TRBD1 (5 bases). Germline lookup yields CDR1 GTSNPN and CDR2 SVGIG (reference sequence). V gave up 3 bases and J gave up 0 bases, with 10 bases separating them. CDR3 length: 14 residues. The CDR3 here is CAWSSTASTDTQYF. Here the CDR3 DNA reads TGTGCCTGGAGCTCGACAGCTAGCACAGATACGCAGTATTTT.

This clonotype was found many times. The V call is TRBV9, the J call TRBJ2-7, with a tentative D call TRBD1 (6 bases). Trimming pared 0 bases from V and 3 bases from J, leaving 13 bases between. This CDR3 spans 15 amino acids. CDR1 and CDR2 from the germline V gene are SGDLS and YYNGEE. This CDR3 is CASSVEQGPFYEQYF. The CDR3 bases are TGTGCCAGCAGCGTAGAACAGGGCCCGTTCTACGAGCAGTACTTC.

The rearrangement links TRBV24-1 to TRBJ1-2; no clear D. CDR1 is KGHDR, CDR2 SFDVKD, per germline. The CDR3 is 15 residues long. The V gene lost 3 bases and the J gene lost 1 base, with 11 bases spanning the gap. The CDR3 region is CATSDPARSNYGYTF. The CDR3 DNA sequence: TGTGCCACCAGTGATCCCGCTAGAAGTAACTATGGCTACACCTTC.

The chain joins TRBV5-1 to TRBJ2-2; 7 positions agree with TRBD2. The ends lost 1 base at V and 6 bases at J; junction bases unmatched: 0. This CDR3 spans 13 amino acids. The germline gives CDR1 SGHRS, CDR2 YFSETQ. CDR3 nucleotide sequence: TGCGCCAGCAGCTTGCGGGAGGCCGGGGAGCTGTTTTTT. Translating gives CASSLREAGELFF.

This clonotype was picked up a small number of times. The chain is built from TRBV15 and TRBJ1-2; D is undetermined. Germline CDR1 and CDR2: LNHNV and YYDKDF (reference sequence). Trimming stripped 3 bases from V and 2 bases from J, with 7 bases between. CDR3 length equals 13 residues. The CDR3 is CATSSAENYGYTF. The CDR3 DNA is TGTGCCACCAGCAGTGCCGAGAACTATGGCTACACCTTC.

The V and J genes are TRBV6-1 and TRBJ2-4, with D perhaps TRBD1 (6 bases). The CDR3 extends over 15 amino acids. Germline values: CDR1 MNHNS, CDR2 SASEGT. Deletions cut 6 bases from V and 0 bases from J, with 12 bases between. CDR3 residues: CASSSGVVAKNIQYF. In DNA, the CDR3 is TGTGCCAGCAGCTCAGGGGTTGTAGCCAAAAACATTCAGTACTTC.

This clonotype was detected many times. The rearrangement links TRBV18 to TRBJ2-1; 7 bases map to TRBD1. V shed 2 bases, J shed 2 bases, and the junction held 3 bases outside the gene matches. Germline-derived CDR1 and CDR2 are KGHSH and LQKENI. The CDR3 consists of 15 residues. For the CDR3, the DNA is TGTGCCAGCTCACCAAGACAGGGACCCTACAATGAGCAGTTCTTC. This gives the protein CASSPRQGPYNEQFF.

The J gene is TRBJ1-5, the V gene TRBV7-9; D may be TRBD1 (6 bases). Germline lookup yields CDR1 SEHNR and CDR2 FQNEAQ (reference sequence). There are 17 residues in the CDR3. V lost 5 bases, J lost 0 bases, and 17 bases lay in between. The CDR3 nucleotides are TGTGCCAGCAGCGCCGCCGGGACACGATATAGCAATCAGCCCCAGCATTTT. This sequence encodes CASSAAGTRYSNQPQHF.

This clonotype was detected ten times or more. The chain employs TRBV7-3 and TRBJ2-3, with TRBD2 identical over 8 bases. The germline V gene encodes CDR1 SGHTA and CDR2 FQGTGA. Trimming removed 4 bases from V and 9 bases from J; junction bases left unmatched: 3. CDR3 length: 12 residues. CDR3 DNA sequence: TGTGCCAGCAGCTCCGCGGGGGGCACGCAGTATTTT. Translated: CASSSAGGTQYF.

J is TRBJ2-1 and V is TRBV27, with 12 bases aligning to TRBD2. The CDR3 spans 18 residues. Germline CDR1 MNHEY, CDR2 SMNVEV (reference sequence). V lost 0 bases and J lost 7; bases outside the gene matches: 10. This CDR3 reads CASSLSSRLAGVLNEQFF. The CDR3 DNA reads as TGTGCCAGCAGTTTATCGTCTAGACTAGCGGGGGTACTTAATGAGCAGTTCTTC.

This clonotype was detected many times. The gene calls are TRBV28 and TRBJ2-4; a possible D gene is TRBD1 (6 bases). V lost 3 bases, J lost 0 bases, and 18 bases lay in between. The germline CDR1 and CDR2 sequences are MDHEN and SYDVKM. This CDR3 comprises 18 residues. The CDR3 reads CASSFSIRTALAKNIQYF. CDR3 bases: TGTGCCAGCAGTTTTAGCATCAGGACAGCCCTAGCCAAAAACATTCAGTACTTC. Full variable domain (remainder filled in from reference TRBV28 and TRBJ2-4): DVKVTQSSRYLVKRTGEKVFLECVQDMDHENMFWYRQDPGLGLRLIYFSYDVKMKEKGDIPEGYSVSREKKERFSLILESASTNQTSMYLCASSFSIRTALAKNIQYFGAGTRLSVL.

This clonotype has a single count. With a much larger clone just one base away, this may be a read error. This chain links TRBV2 with TRBJ1-1; 12 nucleotides agree with TRBD1. The junction had 12 bases not matched to a gene; V was cut back by 9 bases and J by 4 bases. Germline V gene data show CDR1 as SNHLY and CDR2 as FYNNEI. This CDR3 region has 16 residues. As DNA, the CDR3 is TGTGCCAGAGGGGGGGACAGGGGGCGGATGAGCACTGAAGCTTTCTTT. Translation: CARGGDRGRMSTEAFF. Filled out from reference TRBV2 and TRBJ1-1, the complete variable domain reads EPEVTQTPSHQVTQMGQEVILRCVPISNHLYFYWYRQILGQKVEFLVSFYNNEISEKSEIFDDQFSVERPDGSNFTLKIRSTKLEDSAMYFCARGGDRGRMSTEAFFGQGTRLTVV.